This entry is about one TCR beta chain. Its target is not known. The V and J ends lost 0 bases and 10 bases respectively, with 13 bases between them. The length of the CDR3 is 14 residues. Germline CDR1 LGHNA, CDR2 YNFKEQ. No infections or other immune events were documented during collection. This sample was taken from a study of identifying expanded T cells in peripheral blood. Points from the study as a whole: Over around two and four weeks, about 15 and 19 clones changed, versus around 1.3 between replicates. Across healthy donors, higher total template counts meant significantly greater roughly 2-week count variance.

TCRdb keeps only in-frame clones here, not all; method: immunoSEQ multiplex PCR. Of approximately 83,000 clones in the sample, about 85% were seen once. Sequenced material: blood. The chain links TRBV4-2 to TRBJ2-1; D is uncertain. The receptor comes from a person between 18 and 70 years old in good health. The CDR3 bases are TGTGCCAGCAGCCAAGATCGTATCCTGAGGGAGCAGTTCTTC. This translates into CASSQDRILREQFF.